A single count supports the clone carrying this T cell receptor (beta chain). Germline assignment: CDR1 SGHDN and CDR2 FVKESK. The V segment lost 0 bases and the J segment 1 base; nucleotides outside the gene matches: 10. The length of the CDR3 is 19 residues. The authors carried out high-throughput sequencing of TCR beta. They applied it to CD8+ and CD4+ T cells obtained from blood. The patients serving as multiple sclerosis controls were treatment-naive. They had stable or active relapsing-remitting disease and fulfilled revised McDonald criteria. TEMRA cells were FACS-enriched, with CD8+ and CD4+ T cells isolated negatively. The sample originates from a study of CD8 T cells in Susac syndrome. Random hexamers were used to reverse transcribe 0.5 to 1 ug of RNA. The CDR3 of TCR beta was amplified by immunoSEQ multiplex PCR across 54 Vbeta and 13 Jbeta. TCRdb re-called the immunoSEQ multiplex PCR reads with MiXCR, one entry per CDR3 protein. The data show 330,000 or so distinct CDR3 sequences, approximately 85% seen once.

The chain employs TRBV14 and TRBJ2-3; TRBD2 agrees at 10 bases. The source is a human donor with multiple sclerosis. The sample comprised CD8+ T cells from PBMCs. The CDR3 loop is CASSQEGSGRAQRTDTQYF. The CDR3 nucleotides are TGTGCCAGCAGCCAAGAGGGAAGCGGGAGGGCCCAACGCACAGATACGCAGTATTTT. The full variable domain, rest sourced from reference TRBV14 and TRBJ2-3, is EAGVTQFPSHSVIEKGQTVTLRCDPISGHDNLYWYRRVMGKEIKFLLHFVKESKQDESGMPNNRFLAERTGGTYSTLKVQPAELEDSGVYFCASSQEGSGRAQRTDTQYFGPGTRLTVL.